Below, 5 T cell receptor beta chains from the same sample are listed, as sequenced in a study of PD-1 blockade in classical Hodgkin lymphoma (dated by TCRdb to 2020 to 2021). Taken with the paper, the label for time point translates to: cycle 2 day 1 (C2D1) of nivolumab. Relapse after autologous stem cell transplantation had occurred in all trial patients, and cohorts A, B and C were distinguished by prior brentuximab vedotin exposure. Libraries came from the immunoSEQ multiplex PCR assay. TCRdb holds this immuneACCESS table with in-frame rearrangements only. Some clones are missing; in checked studies, unresolved V genes explain under half, and the rest has no known cause. The sample yields nearly 25,000 clones; around 81% were counted once. The top ten clonotypes cover 15% to 20% of the sample. The sample was peripheral blood mononuclear cells (PBMCs), taken before the second cycle of nivolumab. The receptor source for this set is a human donor with classical Hodgkin lymphoma.

The CDR3 sequence is CAWSVQGQGRSGELFF. For the CDR3, the DNA is TGTGCCTGGAGTGTACAGGGACAGGGGAGATCCGGGGAGCTGTTTTTT. The chain couples TRBV30 to TRBJ2-2, with 10 bases fitting TRBD1. V was clipped by 0 bases and J by 6 bases; unmatched bases: 7. The CDR3 consists of 16 residues. In germline, CDR1 is GTSNPN, CDR2 SVGIG (reference sequence).

This chain connects TRBV15 to TRBJ2-3; TRBD1 matches at 7 bases. CDR1 is LNHNV, CDR2 YYDKDF, per germline (reference sequence). This CDR3 has 15 amino acids. J lost 1 base, V lost 5 bases, and 6 bases had no gene match. The chain's CDR3 is CATSDRGRGTDTQYF. The CDR3 bases are TGTGCCACCAGCGATAGGGGGCGCGGCACAGATACGCAGTATTTT.

V usage is TRBV6-6 and J usage is TRBJ2-3; D is unresolved. V gave up 4 bases and J gave up 4 bases, with 9 bases separating them. The V gene's germline CDR1 is MNHNY and CDR2 SVGAGI (reference sequence). The CDR3 loop spans 13 amino acids. CDR3 DNA: TGTGCCAGCAGTTCCCCCCTTGCAGATACGCAGTATTTT. Translated: CASSSPLADTQYF.

The chain couples TRBV5-1 to TRBJ2-5; 9 nucleotides match TRBD1. This CDR3 region has 14 residues. The germline CDR1 and CDR2 sequences are SGHRS and YFSETQ. V trimming: 0 bases; J trimming: 3 bases; junction bases outside the gene matches: 0. CDR3 residues: CASSLGDREETQYF. The CDR3 DNA sequence: TGCGCCAGCAGCTTGGGGGACAGGGAAGAGACCCAGTACTTC.

The chain is built from TRBV18 and TRBJ2-3, with D perhaps matching TRBD1 (6 bases). The CDR3 is 17 amino acids. Trimming removed 8 bases at V and 2 bases at J, with 23 bases between. Germline V lookup: CDR1 KGHSH, CDR2 LQKENI. The CDR3 DNA sequence: TGTGCCAGCACTCCCCGCCGGGACACCAAATCCACAGATACGCAGTATTTT. This encodes CASTPRRDTKSTDTQYF. The full variable domain, rest sourced from reference TRBV18 and TRBJ2-3, is NAGVMQNPRHLVRRRGQEARLRCSPMKGHSHVYWYRQLPEEGLKFMVYLQKENIIDESGMPKERFSAEFPKEGPSILRIQQVVRGDSAAYFCASTPRRDTKSTDTQYFGPGTRLTVL.